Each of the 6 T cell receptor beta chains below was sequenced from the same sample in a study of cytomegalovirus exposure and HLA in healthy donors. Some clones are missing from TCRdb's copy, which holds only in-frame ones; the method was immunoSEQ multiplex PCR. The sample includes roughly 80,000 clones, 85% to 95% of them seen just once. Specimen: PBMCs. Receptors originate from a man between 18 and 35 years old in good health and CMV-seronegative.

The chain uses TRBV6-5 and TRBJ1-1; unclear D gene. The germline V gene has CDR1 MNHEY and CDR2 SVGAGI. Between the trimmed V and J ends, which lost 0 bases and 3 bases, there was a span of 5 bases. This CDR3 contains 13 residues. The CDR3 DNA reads TGTGCCAGCAGTTACTCAGCTTACACTGAAGCTTTCTTT. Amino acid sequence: CASSYSAYTEAFF.

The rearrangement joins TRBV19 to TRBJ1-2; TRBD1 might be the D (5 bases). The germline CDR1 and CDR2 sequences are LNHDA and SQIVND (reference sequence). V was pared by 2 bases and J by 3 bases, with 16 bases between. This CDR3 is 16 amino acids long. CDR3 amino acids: CASSIFWEGRYYGYTF. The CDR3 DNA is TGTGCCAGTAGTATATTCTGGGAGGGGCGATACTATGGCTACACCTTC. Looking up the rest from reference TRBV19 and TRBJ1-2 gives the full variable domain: DGGITQSPKYLFRKEGQNVTLSCEQNLNHDAMYWYRQDPGQGLRLIYYSQIVNDFQKGDIAEGYSVSREKKESFPLTVTSAQKNPTAFYLCASSIFWEGRYYGYTFGSGTRLTVV.

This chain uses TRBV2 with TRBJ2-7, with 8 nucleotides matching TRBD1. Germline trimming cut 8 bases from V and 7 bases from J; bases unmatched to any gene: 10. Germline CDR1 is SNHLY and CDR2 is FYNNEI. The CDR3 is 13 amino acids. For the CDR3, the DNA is TGTGCCAGCGAGAGACAGGGGATAAGTGAGCAGTACTTC. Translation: CASERQGISEQYF.

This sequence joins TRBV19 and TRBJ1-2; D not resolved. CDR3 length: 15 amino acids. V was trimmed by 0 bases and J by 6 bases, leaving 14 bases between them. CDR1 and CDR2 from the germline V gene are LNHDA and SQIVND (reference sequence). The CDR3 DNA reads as TGTGCCAGTAGTATAGATGTCTATAGGCGGGATGGCTACACCTTC. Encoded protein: CASSIDVYRRDGYTF.

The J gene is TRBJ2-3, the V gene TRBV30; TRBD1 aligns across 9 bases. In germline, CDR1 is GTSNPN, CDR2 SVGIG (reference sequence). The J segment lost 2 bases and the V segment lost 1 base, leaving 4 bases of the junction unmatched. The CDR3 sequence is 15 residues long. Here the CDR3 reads CAWSAGDRDTDTQYF. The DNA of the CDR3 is TGTGCCTGGAGTGCGGGGGACAGGGACACAGATACGCAGTATTTT.

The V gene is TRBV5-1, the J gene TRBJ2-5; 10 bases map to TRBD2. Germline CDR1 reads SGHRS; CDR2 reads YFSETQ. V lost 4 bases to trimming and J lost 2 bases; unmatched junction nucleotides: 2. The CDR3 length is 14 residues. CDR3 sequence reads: CASSLLAGQETQYF. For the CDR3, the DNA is TGCGCCAGCAGCCTACTAGCGGGACAAGAGACCCAGTACTTC.